The text below deals with one T cell receptor beta chain. The data were obtained in a study of control samples from healthy donors and cancer patients. Profiled with immunoSEQ multiplex PCR; TCRdb holds only in-frame clones, not every one. The table includes about 79,000 clones, approximately 93% detected once. From germline, CDR1 is SGHKS and CDR2 YYEKEE (reference sequence). This CDR3 comprises 16 residues. The ends were cut back, 2 bases at V and 0 bases at J, with 13 bases in the middle. Sequencing input: PBMCs. The genes are TRBV5-5 and TRBJ2-3; D is perhaps TRBD1 (5 bases). The receptor comes from a woman aged 40 to 50 with lung cancer. The CDR3 loop reads CASSFRPGLSTDTQYF. In DNA, the CDR3 is TGTGCCAGCAGCTTCCGGCCAGGGCTTAGCACAGATACGCAGTATTTT.